The 18 T cell receptor beta chains below were found in one sample sequenced in a study of neurological immune-mediated disorders. MiXCR, applied by TCRdb to the 5' RACE reads, yields one record per CDR3 protein. The repertoire holds roughly 29,000 distinct CDR3 sequences, with under 30% as singletons. The sequenced sample was CD4+ T cells from blood. These TCRs come from a man aged 50-59 years with HTLV-1-associated myelopathy (HAM/TSP).

This clonotype was detected ten times or more. The gene calls are TRBV5-1 and TRBJ1-6, with no clear D. V gave up 2 bases and J gave up 6 bases, with 18 bases separating them. The germline gives CDR1 SGHRS, CDR2 YFSETQ. The CDR3 is 17 amino acids. The CDR3 region has the DNA TGCGCCAGCAGCTTTTCAGGACCTGGTGCTAGTAATTCACCCCTCCACTTT. It specifies CASSFSGPGASNSPLHF.

This clonotype was seen at least ten times. The chain employs TRBV5-1 and TRBJ1-6; tentative D call: TRBD1 (6 bases). Germline CDR1 reads SGHRS; CDR2 reads YFSETQ. This CDR3 region has 14 residues. V lost 4 bases and J 5 bases, leaving 10 bases between the germline ends. The CDR3 bases are TGCGCCAGCAGCGACACAGGGAATAATTCACCCCTCCACTTT. This gives the protein CASSDTGNNSPLHF.

This clonotype was counted only a few times. V is TRBV6-6 and J is TRBJ2-7; D remains unclear. The CDR3 is 13 amino acids. Germline CDR1 reads MNHNY; CDR2 reads SVGAGI (reference sequence). Trimming stripped 2 bases from V and 4 bases from J, with 9 bases between. CDR3: CASSYGTTYEQYF. CDR3 DNA: TGTGCCAGCAGTTACGGCACTACTTACGAGCAGTACTTC.

In this sample, this clonotype turned up many times. This rearrangement joins TRBV18 to TRBJ2-6; TRBD1 matches at 8 bases. The V segment lost 6 bases and the J segment 0 bases; nucleotides outside the gene matches: 7. Germline CDR1 is KGHSH and CDR2 is LQKENI. There are 17 residues in the CDR3. CDR3 sequence reads: CASSGDRLTSGANVLTF. The CDR3 DNA reads as TGTGCCAGCTCTGGGGACAGGCTTACCTCTGGGGCCAACGTCCTGACTTTC. Full variable domain (outside the CDR3, taken from reference TRBV18 and TRBJ2-6): NAGVMQNPRHLVRRRGQEARLRCSPMKGHSHVYWYRQLPEEGLKFMVYLQKENIIDESGMPKERFSAEFPKEGPSILRIQQVVRGDSAAYFCASSGDRLTSGANVLTFGAGSRLTVL.

This chain connects TRBV3-1 to TRBJ1-4; D is unclear. V was shortened by 1 base and J by 0 bases, with 6 bases between the two germline ends. CDR3 length equals 15 residues. Germline V lookup: CDR1 LGHDT, CDR2 YNNKEL (reference sequence). The CDR3 loop reads CASSQAPATNEKLFF. The CDR3, as DNA: TGTGCCAGCAGCCAAGCCCCCGCAACTAATGAAAAACTGTTTTTT.

Ten or more counts support this clonotype. The CDR3 DNA reads TGTGCCAGCAGTTTAGGGCAGTCCTACGAGCAGTACTTC. Translated: CASSLGQSYEQYF. This chain joins TRBV12-3 or TRBV12-4 and TRBJ2-7; D is unclear. The V end was cut by 1 base, the J end by 1 base, with 5 bases between. The length of the CDR3 is 13 residues.

This chain links TRBV19 with TRBJ1-1; weak D call: TRBD1 (5 bases). Trimming removed 7 bases from V and 2 bases from J, with 17 bases in between. The CDR3 covers 15 residues. CDR1 and CDR2 from the germline V gene are LNHDA and SQIVND (reference sequence). The CDR3 here is CASTQGSASNTEAFF. CDR3 DNA: TGTGCCAGTACGCAGGGCTCCGCGAGTAACACTGAAGCTTTCTTT.

This clonotype was recorded at least ten times. The chain recombines TRBV11-1 with TRBJ2-2; D may be TRBD1 or TRBD2 (5 bases each). The CDR3 covers 16 residues. V was trimmed by 6 bases and J by 0 bases, leaving 14 bases between them. Germline CDR1 reads SGHAT; CDR2 reads FQDESV (reference sequence). CDR3 region: CASRKLGTANTGELFF. The CDR3 DNA is TGTGCCAGCAGAAAATTGGGGACGGCGAACACCGGGGAGCTGTTTTTT.

This clonotype was detected a few times. V gene TRBV18 combines with J gene TRBJ1-5; D not certain. This CDR3 comprises 14 residues. V was pared by 4 bases and J by 3 bases, with 10 bases between. Germline-derived CDR1 and CDR2 are KGHSH and LQKENI. CDR3 amino acids: CASSQAGSNQPQHF. The CDR3 DNA reads as TGTGCCAGCTCACAGGCGGGGTCCAATCAGCCCCAGCATTTT.

This clonotype has a count of ten or more. This chain uses TRBV7-9 with TRBJ1-1; D not certain. Trimming cost V 4 bases and J 4 bases, with 10 bases left between them. The germline CDR1 and CDR2 sequences are SEHNR and FQNEAQ (reference sequence). CDR3 size: 13 residues. DNA for the CDR3: TGTGCCAGCAGCTCTTCAGTTGGCACTGAAGCTTTCTTT. Its protein product is CASSSSVGTEAFF. Filled out from reference TRBV7-9 and TRBJ1-1, the complete variable domain reads DTGVSQNPRHKITKRGQNVTFRCDPISEHNRLYWYRQTLGQGPEFLTYFQNEAQLEKSRLLSDRFSAERPKGSFSTLEIQRTEQGDSAMYLCASSSSVGTEAFFGQGTRLTVV.

This clonotype came up many times. The rearrangement joins TRBV29-1 to TRBJ2-7; unclear D gene. The germline V gene encodes CDR1 SQVTM and CDR2 ANQGSEA. Trimming took off 3 bases at V and 2 bases at J, with 14 bases between the two ends. The CDR3 is 14 amino acids. CDR3 loop: CSVDGFGRPYEQYF. The CDR3 nucleotides are TGCAGCGTTGACGGTTTCGGCAGACCCTACGAGCAGTACTTC.

This clonotype was observed many times. The rearrangement links TRBV20-1 to TRBJ1-2; 9 bases map to TRBD1. The CDR3 sequence is 14 residues long. J lost 3 bases, V lost 3 bases, and 5 bases had no gene match. Looked up from germline, CDR1 is DFQATT and CDR2 is SNEGSKA (reference sequence). The CDR3 DNA is TGCAGTGCTAGGGGGTGGACAGGGGACTATGGCTACACCTTC. It codes for CSARGWTGDYGYTF.

This clonotype was detected many times. The rearrangement links TRBV5-1 to TRBJ1-6; D gene uncertain. The germline gives CDR1 SGHRS, CDR2 YFSETQ. The CDR3 loop spans 16 amino acids. The V end was cut by 0 bases, the J end by 13 bases, with 20 bases between. The CDR3, as DNA: TGCGCCAGCAGCTTGGTTCCAGGTGGAAATAATTTCCCCCTCCACTTT. It is translated as CASSLVPGGNNFPLHF.

CDR3 loop: CSATGLAGDNEQFF. In DNA, the CDR3 is TGCAGTGCTACGGGACTAGCGGGAGACAATGAGCAGTTCTTC. The chain carries TRBV20-1 and TRBJ2-1; 14 nucleotides match TRBD2. Trimming at V came to 4 bases and at J to 5 bases, leaving 1 base not matched to a gene. CDR1 and CDR2 from the germline V gene are DFQATT and SNEGSKA (reference sequence). The CDR3 has 14 residues.

In its sample, this clonotype was seen many times. The V call is TRBV27, the J call TRBJ2-3, with 7 positions matching TRBD1. The V and J ends lost 8 bases and 4 bases, in that order; junction bases with no gene match: 15. The CDR3 contains 16 residues. Per germline, CDR1 MNHEY and CDR2 SMNVEV (reference sequence). This chain's CDR3 is CASGGGWGQPSDTQYF. DNA for the CDR3: TGTGCCAGCGGAGGAGGATGGGGACAGCCGTCAGATACGCAGTATTTT.

This clonotype was picked up many times. The chain is built from TRBV10-3 and TRBJ1-1; D remains unclear. Trimming took off 2 bases at V and 3 bases at J, with 7 bases between the two ends. The CDR3 length is 13 residues. Per the germline V gene, CDR1 is ENHRY and CDR2 is SYGVKD. The CDR3 DNA reads TGTGCCATCAGTGAGGGGGAACACACTGAAGCTTTCTTT. Its protein is CAISEGEHTEAFF.

The chain carries TRBV11-2 and TRBJ1-1; tentative D call: TRBD1 (6 bases). V lost 6 bases and J lost 2, with 13 bases in between. The CDR3 consists of 14 residues. Germline V gene data show CDR1 as SGHAT and CDR2 as FQNNGV. The CDR3: CASRSTRGNTEAFF. The CDR3 DNA sequence: TGTGCCAGCAGATCGACCAGGGGAAACACTGAAGCTTTCTTT.

This clonotype was counted at least ten times. The rearrangement joins TRBV5-1 to TRBJ1-4; D is possibly TRBD1 (6 bases). V was shortened by 4 bases and J by 3 bases, with 13 bases between the two germline ends. The germline V gene has CDR1 SGHRS and CDR2 YFSETQ. The CDR3 consists of 15 residues. The CDR3 reads CASSPWDTPNEKLFF. CDR3 coding DNA: TGCGCCAGCAGCCCATGGGACACACCTAATGAAAAACTGTTTTTT.